A single sample gave rise to the 24 T cell receptor beta chains below, sequenced in a study of blood T cell repertoires in COVID-19. This table comes from immunoSEQ multiplex PCR, and its TCRdb copy is limited to in-frame clones, with some not included. The sample has 210,000 or so clones, 65% to 90% seen once. Specimen: peripheral blood. The receptors originated from a man aged 45 to 65 with COVID-19, enrolled during active disease.

With regard to this clone: Other DNA sequences in this specimen translate into the identical CDR3. The chain is built from TRBV9 and TRBJ2-1; TRBD2 is a possible D gene (5 bases). The CDR3 consists of 15 residues. Looked up from germline, CDR1 is SGDLS and CDR2 is YYNGEE. The V end was cut by 0 bases, the J end by 0 bases, with 7 bases between. The CDR3 nucleotides read TGTGCCAGCAGCGTAGGAGGGATCTCCTACAATGAGCAGTTCTTC. This sequence encodes CASSVGGISYNEQFF.

The sample holds one count of this clone. The rearrangement joins TRBV27 to TRBJ1-1; D not resolved. The V and J ends lost 6 bases and 0 bases respectively, with 11 bases between them. CDR1 is MNHEY and CDR2 is SMNVEV in the germline V gene (reference sequence). This CDR3 contains 14 residues. The CDR3 DNA sequence: TGTGCCAGCAGGGCGGAACTGATGAACACTGAAGCTTTCTTT. It translates to CASRAELMNTEAFF.

The rearrangement joins TRBV6-5 to TRBJ2-5; weak D call: TRBD2 (6 bases). This CDR3 comprises 14 residues. Germline values: CDR1 MNHEY, CDR2 SVGAGI. Trimming took 6 bases from V and 1 from J, leaving 12 bases between them. CDR3 in amino acids: CASRDGTPQETQYF. DNA for the CDR3: TGTGCCAGCAGAGACGGGACTCCCCAAGAGACCCAGTACTTC.

The chain combines TRBV7-9 with TRBJ2-7; 7 nucleotides agree with TRBD2. Germline CDR1 is SEHNR and CDR2 is FQNEAQ (reference sequence). The CDR3 contains 15 residues. V lost 5 bases and J lost 3; bases outside the gene matches: 10. The chain's CDR3 is CASSLTSLGDYEQYF. For the CDR3, the DNA is TGTGCCAGCAGCCTGACTAGCCTAGGGGACTACGAGCAGTACTTC.

This clone was seen only once. The V gene is TRBV9, the J gene TRBJ2-1; D is perhaps TRBD2 (5 bases). Germline CDR1 reads SGDLS; CDR2 reads YYNGEE. With 3 bases removed from V and 7 bases from J, the gap between germline ends came to 11 bases. The length of the CDR3 is 13 residues. CDR3 coding DNA: TGTGCCAGCAGCGCGGGCCAGCGGAATGAGCAGTTCTTC. It codes for CASSAGQRNEQFF.

The table lists this clone with a few counts. The gene calls are TRBV27 and TRBJ2-7; tentative D call: TRBD2 (5 bases). Trimming took 7 bases from V and 0 from J, leaving 13 bases between them. CDR1 is MNHEY, CDR2 SMNVEV, per germline (reference sequence). There are 14 residues in the CDR3. The CDR3 DNA reads as TGTGCCAGCAAGCTGACTACAAACTCCTACGAGCAGTACTTC. Translating gives CASKLTTNSYEQYF.

The CDR3 loop is CSAVGGGYTF. The CDR3 region has the DNA TGCAGTGCTGTAGGGGGTGGCTACACCTTC. The V call is TRBV20-1, the J call TRBJ1-2, with a weak D call TRBD1 (6 bases). CDR3 length: 10 residues. Germline loops: CDR1 DFQATT, CDR2 SNEGSKA (reference sequence). The ends were cut back, 5 bases at V and 7 bases at J, with 8 bases in the middle.

The rearrangement joins TRBV10-1 to TRBJ1-4; TRBD1 agrees at 7 bases. This CDR3 has 16 residues. Germline V CDR1 and CDR2: WNHNN, SYGVQD (reference sequence). The ends lost 1 base at V and 8 bases at J; junction bases unmatched: 10. This CDR3 reads CASSEYRQGTVEKLFF. The CDR3 DNA follows: TGCGCCAGCAGTGAGTACAGACAAGGGACAGTCGAAAAACTGTTTTTT.

The chain combines TRBV5-4 with TRBJ1-1; the match to TRBD1 covers 7 bases. The ends lost 3 bases at V and 4 bases at J; junction bases unmatched: 6. Germline CDR1 SGHNT, CDR2 YYREEE (reference sequence). The length of the CDR3 is 14 residues. The CDR3 nucleotides are TGTGCCAGCAGCTCAAAGACAGGGAGCACTGAAGCTTTCTTT. Amino acids: CASSSKTGSTEAFF.

The gene calls are TRBV5-6 and TRBJ1-2; D might be TRBD1 (6 bases). V lost 1 base to trimming and J lost 4 bases, with 20 bases between them. Germline CDR1 SGHDT, CDR2 YYEEEE. This CDR3 is built from 17 residues. The CDR3 sequence is CASSLTAGGETIYGYTF. CDR3 nucleotide sequence: TGTGCCAGCAGCTTGACGGCGGGGGGCGAGACTATCTATGGCTACACCTTC. The complete variable domain, with remaining parts taken from reference TRBV5-6 and TRBJ1-2, reads DAGVTQSPTHLIKTRGQQVTLRCSPKSGHDTVSWYQQALGQGPQFIFQYYEEEERQRGNFPDRFSGHQFPNYSSELNVNALLLGDSALYLCASSLTAGGETIYGYTFGSGTRLTVV.

The chain combines TRBV10-3 with TRBJ2-1, with 13 positions matching TRBD2. Trimming cost V 7 bases and J 4 bases; bases outside gene matches: 1. This CDR3 contains 14 residues. Looked up from germline, CDR1 is ENHRY and CDR2 is SYGVKD. CDR3 sequence reads: CAIKTSGGYNEQFF. For the CDR3, the DNA is TGTGCCATCAAGACTAGCGGGGGGTACAATGAGCAGTTCTTC.

The chain joins TRBV4-3 to TRBJ2-7; D is perhaps TRBD1 (6 bases). V lost 0 bases and J lost 2, with 17 bases in between. The CDR3 spans 17 residues. Germline assignment: CDR1 LGHNA and CDR2 YSLEER. For the CDR3, the DNA is TGCGCCAGCAGCCAAGATCCTGCACAGGGCTTCCCCTACGAGCAGTACTTC. Translation: CASSQDPAQGFPYEQYF.

V usage is TRBV27 and J usage is TRBJ2-5; the D gene is possibly TRBD2 (7 bases). The CDR3 sequence is 14 residues long. V dropped 1 base and J dropped 5 bases, with 11 bases sitting between them. Germline CDR1 MNHEY, CDR2 SMNVEV (reference sequence). The CDR3 region is CASSLWGGAETQYF. The CDR3 coding sequence is TGTGCCAGCAGTTTATGGGGGGGGGCTGAGACCCAGTACTTC.

The chain uses TRBV28 and TRBJ2-7; D not resolved. There are 13 residues in the CDR3. V lost 7 bases and J 1 base, leaving 11 bases between the germline ends. Germline assignment: CDR1 MDHEN and CDR2 SYDVKM. The CDR3 region is CASTLSSSYEQYF. CDR3 nucleotides: TGTGCCAGCACCCTCTCCAGTTCCTACGAGCAGTACTTC.

The genes are TRBV11-2 and TRBJ1-2, with 11 bases lining up with TRBD1. Looked up from germline, CDR1 is SGHAT and CDR2 is FQNNGV. The V segment lost 7 bases and the J segment 6 bases; nucleotides outside the gene matches: 4. The CDR3 contains 13 residues. DNA of the CDR3: TGTGCCAGCAATTTGGGACAGGGGGATGGCTACACCTTC. Protein: CASNLGQGDGYTF.

This rearrangement joins TRBV2 to TRBJ1-2; tentative D call: TRBD1 (6 bases). Deletions cut 5 bases from V and 4 bases from J, with 8 bases between. This CDR3 has 12 amino acids. Germline V gene lookup returns CDR1 SNHLY and CDR2 FYNNEI. The CDR3 region is CASSPDSYGYTF. In nucleotides, the CDR3 is TGTGCCAGCAGTCCGGACAGCTATGGCTACACCTTC.

This sequence joins TRBV13 and TRBJ2-7; TRBD2 agrees at 8 bases. Germline V gene sequence: CDR1 PRHDT, CDR2 FYEKMQ (reference sequence). V dropped 4 bases and J dropped 7; count of bases not matched to a gene: 9. CDR3 length equals 14 residues. CDR3 sequence reads: CASSYGLADAEQYF. CDR3 DNA sequence: TGTGCCAGCAGCTACGGACTAGCTGATGCAGAGCAGTACTTC.

This clone was seen a few times. The V and J genes are TRBV30 and TRBJ2-7, with a possible D match to TRBD2 (5 bases). From germline, CDR1 is GTSNPN and CDR2 SVGIG (reference sequence). Trimming removed 8 bases at V and 1 base at J, with 15 bases between. The CDR3 contains 13 residues. The CDR3 here is CAGKLERSYEQYF. In DNA form, the CDR3 reads TGTGCCGGGAAACTAGAGCGGTCCTACGAGCAGTACTTC.

The rearrangement joins TRBV5-1 to TRBJ2-5; D gene ambiguous. The CDR3 length is 12 residues. V was cut by 3 bases and J by 3 bases, with 6 bases left in between. Germline-derived CDR1 and CDR2 are SGHRS and YFSETQ. In DNA, the CDR3 is TGCGCCAGCAGCTCCCTAGAAGAGACCCAGTACTTC. Translated, it gives CASSSLEETQYF.

V is TRBV7-3 and J is TRBJ2-1; 10 bases are a match to TRBD2. CDR3 length: 16 amino acids. The V segment lost 4 bases and the J segment 0 bases; nucleotides outside the gene matches: 3. Germline V gene data show CDR1 as SGHTA and CDR2 as FQGTGA. As DNA, the CDR3 is TGTGCCAGCAGCTATTCTAGCGGGGGCTCCTACAATGAGCAGTTCTTC. Its protein product is CASSYSSGGSYNEQFF. The whole variable domain, filled in from reference TRBV7-3 and TRBJ2-1, reads GAGVSQTPSNKVTEKGKYVELRCDPISGHTALYWYRQSLGQGPEFLIYFQGTGAADDSGLPNDRFFAVRPEGSVSTLKIQRTERGDSAVYLCASSYSSGGSYNEQFFGPGTRLTVL.

This clone was found once. The rearrangement joins TRBV6-1 to TRBJ2-1; TRBD2 matches at 8 bases. The CDR3 has 17 residues. The V gene's germline CDR1 is MNHNS and CDR2 SASEGT. The ends lost 2 bases at V and 0 bases at J; junction bases unmatched: 6. DNA of the CDR3: TGTGCCAGCAGTGAAACCCCCAGCGGGAGCTCCTACAATGAGCAGTTCTTC. Translation: CASSETPSGSSYNEQFF.

The J gene is TRBJ1-1, the V gene TRBV9; D remains ambiguous. The V gene lost 0 bases and the J gene lost 5 bases, with 14 bases spanning the gap. Germline CDR1 is SGDLS and CDR2 is YYNGEE. CDR3 length: 15 residues. In DNA form, the CDR3 reads TGTGCCAGCAGCGTAGCCGGGGAAGGGTGGACTGAAGCTTTCTTT. Its protein is CASSVAGEGWTEAFF.

The chain couples TRBV28 to TRBJ2-2; TRBD1 is a possible D gene (5 bases). Germline-derived CDR1 and CDR2 are MDHEN and SYDVKM. V was trimmed by 7 bases and J by 7 bases, leaving 13 bases between them. The CDR3 has 13 amino acids. This chain's CDR3 is CASTWGVGGELFF. Written as DNA, the CDR3 is TGTGCCAGCACTTGGGGCGTCGGCGGGGAGCTGTTTTTT.

The V gene is TRBV19, the J gene TRBJ2-1; 9 nucleotides align to TRBD2. Germline V gene data show CDR1 as LNHDA and CDR2 as SQIVND (reference sequence). This CDR3 spans 15 amino acids. V lost 4 bases and J lost 6; bases outside the gene matches: 7. The CDR3 region has the DNA TGTGCCAGTAGTAGAGGACTAGCGAGAATCAATGAGCAGTTCTTC. The encoded protein is CASSRGLARINEQFF.